Below, 29 T cell receptor beta chains from the same sample are listed, as sequenced in a study of T cells after somatic rescue of genetic block. The data were produced by immunoSEQ multiplex PCR, yet TCRdb's version contains in-frame clones alone and is incomplete. The sample contains approximately 14,000 clones, about 70% of which appear only once. The sample taken for sequencing was peripheral blood mononuclear cells (PBMCs). These receptors were taken from a young man.

This chain joins TRBV6-5 and TRBJ2-6; D perhaps matches TRBD1 (6 bases). CDR1 and CDR2 from the germline V gene are MNHEY and SVGAGI. Trimming left V 11 bases short and J 2 bases short, with 16 bases between. CDR3 size: 15 residues. This CDR3 reads CASQGVRAGANVLTF. The CDR3, as DNA: TGTGCCTCACAGGGTGTAAGGGCTGGGGCCAACGTCCTGACTTTC.

This clone is termed medium-sized. This rearrangement joins TRBV5-5 to TRBJ1-1, with unresolved D. There are 14 residues in the CDR3. V lost 0 bases to trimming and J lost 1 base, with 7 bases between them. The germline gives CDR1 SGHKS, CDR2 YYEKEE (reference sequence). CDR3 in amino acids: CASSLAQGNTEAFF. Here the CDR3 DNA reads TGTGCCAGCAGCTTGGCCCAAGGGAACACTGAAGCTTTCTTT.

The V call is TRBV6-6, the J call TRBJ1-1; the match to TRBD1 covers 9 bases. Losses at the gene ends were 4 bases for V and 7 bases for J; bases not matched to a gene: 10. Per germline, CDR1 MNHNY and CDR2 SVGAGI (reference sequence). The CDR3 is 15 amino acids. The CDR3 sequence is CASSFPGQGGFEAFF. The CDR3, as DNA: TGTGCCAGCAGTTTCCCGGGACAGGGTGGGTTTGAAGCTTTCTTT.

This clone was seen a single time. The rearrangement links TRBV7-8 to TRBJ1-6; a possible D gene is TRBD1 (5 bases). The germline V gene encodes CDR1 SGHVS and CDR2 FQNEAQ. The CDR3 has 17 amino acids. V was clipped by 4 bases and J by 1 base, with 14 bases between them. CDR3 DNA: TGTGCCAGCAGCTCTAACCCCCAGGGTTCCTATAATTCACCCCTCCACTTT. Translated, it gives CASSSNPQGSYNSPLHF.

The rearrangement uses TRBV20-1 and TRBJ1-2; D gene unclear. Looked up from germline, CDR1 is DFQATT and CDR2 is SNEGSKA (reference sequence). This CDR3 has 10 amino acids. V gave up 0 bases and J gave up 12 bases, with 8 bases separating them. CDR3 sequence: CSARDLTHTF. The CDR3 nucleotides are TGCAGTGCTAGAGATCTCACTCACACCTTC.

This clone was observed a handful of times. The CDR3 loop is CSVEDRGQGTNYGYTF. For the CDR3, the DNA is TGCAGCGTTGAAGATCGAGGACAGGGGACTAACTATGGCTACACCTTC. The chain combines TRBV29-1 with TRBJ1-2; 9 positions match TRBD1. This CDR3 is built from 16 residues. In germline, CDR1 is SQVTM, CDR2 ANQGSEA. V lost 0 bases and J lost 0; bases outside the gene matches: 5.

The V call is TRBV30, the J call TRBJ1-2; possible D gene TRBD1, 5 bases. Trimming stripped 4 bases from V and 6 bases from J, with 12 bases between. The V gene's germline CDR1 is GTSNPN and CDR2 SVGIG (reference sequence). The CDR3 loop spans 12 amino acids. The CDR3 DNA is TGTGCCTGGACCCGGGACCCCAATGGCTACACCTTC. Its translation: CAWTRDPNGYTF.

This sequence joins TRBV27 and TRBJ1-2; unclear D gene. V was pared by 5 bases and J by 0 bases, with 13 bases between. CDR3 length: 15 residues. CDR1 and CDR2 from the germline V gene are MNHEY and SMNVEV (reference sequence). The CDR3 sequence: CASSTLRYANYGYTF. The CDR3 nucleotides are TGTGCCAGCAGTACCCTCAGATACGCTAACTATGGCTACACCTTC.

The chain links TRBV6-5 to TRBJ1-2, with TRBD1 matching over 8 bases. This CDR3 is 16 amino acids long. The germline V gene encodes CDR1 MNHEY and CDR2 SVGAGI. V was clipped by 2 bases and J by 6 bases; unmatched bases: 11. CDR3 coding DNA: TGTGCCAGCAGTTACGTCTCAGGGCAGGGGGCAAATGGCTACACCTTC. It specifies CASSYVSGQGANGYTF.

As DNA, the CDR3 is TGCGCCAGCAGCCAAGATTCCGCATACACAGATACGCAGTATTTT. The encoded protein is CASSQDSAYTDTQYF. The V and J genes are TRBV4-1 and TRBJ2-3; no clear D gene. CDR3 length: 15 amino acids. The ends were cut back, 0 bases at V and 2 bases at J, with 9 bases in the middle. CDR1 MGHRA and CDR2 YSYEKL come from the germline V gene.

For the CDR3, the DNA is TGTGCCAGCAAGGGGAAAACAACGGGTGGAAATCAGCCCCAGCATTTT. It specifies CASKGKTTGGNQPQHF. The chain recombines TRBV6-6 with TRBJ1-5; D is possibly TRBD1 (5 bases). The CDR3 loop spans 16 amino acids. Trimming removed 7 bases from V and 4 bases from J, with 20 bases in between. Germline CDR1 MNHNY, CDR2 SVGAGI (reference sequence).

The chain links TRBV18 to TRBJ2-7; 10 bases are shared with TRBD1. CDR1 KGHSH and CDR2 LQKENI come from the germline V gene. This CDR3 contains 15 residues. V shed 2 bases, J shed 6 bases, and the junction held 7 bases outside the gene matches. CDR3: CASSPRQGAGFEQYF. CDR3 DNA sequence: TGTGCCAGCTCACCAAGACAGGGGGCCGGGTTCGAGCAGTACTTC.

This clone was found a few times. The chain employs TRBV6-5 and TRBJ1-4, with a tentative D call TRBD1 (6 bases). CDR1 and CDR2 (germline): MNHEY, SVGAGI. The CDR3 has 13 amino acids. Trimming stripped 5 bases from V and 7 bases from J, with 11 bases between. The CDR3 sequence is CASSPNRVEKLFF. CDR3 nucleotides: TGTGCCAGCAGTCCTAACAGGGTTGAAAAACTGTTTTTT.

V and J are TRBV7-8 and TRBJ1-5; possibly TRBD1 for D (5 bases). CDR1 is SGHVS and CDR2 is FQNEAQ in the germline V gene. Trimming pared 5 bases from V and 0 bases from J, leaving 8 bases between. The CDR3 has 14 residues. CDR3 region: CASSLGHSNQPQHF. CDR3 DNA: TGTGCCAGCAGCCTTGGACATAGCAATCAGCCCCAGCATTTT.

V usage is TRBV27 and J usage is TRBJ2-3, with 9 nucleotides matching TRBD2. Germline V gives CDR1 MNHEY, CDR2 SMNVEV (reference sequence). CDR3 size: 20 residues. With 0 bases clipped from V and 0 bases from J, the junction kept 13 bases outside the gene matches. The CDR3 reads CASSLSLGRLAAPSTDTQYF. CDR3 DNA sequence: TGTGCCAGCAGTTTATCGCTAGGGAGACTAGCGGCACCTAGCACAGATACGCAGTATTTT.

The CDR3: CASSLEIGNQPQHF. The CDR3 DNA reads as TGTGCCAGCAGTCTAGAGATAGGCAATCAGCCCCAGCATTTT. V gene TRBV2 combines with J gene TRBJ1-5, with unresolved D. Germline V gene lookup returns CDR1 SNHLY and CDR2 FYNNEI. CDR3 length: 14 residues. V was clipped by 5 bases and J by 2 bases, with 10 bases between them.

This clone was observed a few times. The chain links TRBV4-1 to TRBJ1-4; maybe TRBD1 (5 bases). This CDR3 is 14 amino acids long. V was trimmed by 2 bases and J by 5 bases, leaving 9 bases between them. CDR1 MGHRA and CDR2 YSYEKL come from the germline V gene. The CDR3 coding sequence is TGCGCCAGCAGCCAAACGGGGGGGAATGAAAAACTGTTTTTT. This encodes CASSQTGGNEKLFF.

This chain joins TRBV28 and TRBJ2-7; D unresolved. Trimming took 5 bases from V and 1 from J, leaving 9 bases between them. Looked up from germline, CDR1 is MDHEN and CDR2 is SYDVKM. The CDR3 is 13 amino acids. The CDR3 sequence: CASSLWPSYEQYF. CDR3 in DNA: TGTGCCAGCAGTCTCTGGCCATCCTACGAGCAGTACTTC.

This chain links TRBV20-1 with TRBJ2-7; possible D gene TRBD2, 6 bases. CDR1 and CDR2 (germline): DFQATT, SNEGSKA (reference sequence). Trimming took off 3 bases at V and 6 bases at J, with 9 bases between the two ends. The CDR3 length is 11 residues. Written as DNA, the CDR3 is TGCAGTGCTAGGGAGGGTGTCGAGCAGTACTTC. This encodes CSAREGVEQYF.

In this sample, this clone turned up a few times. V gene TRBV11-3 combines with J gene TRBJ1-6; no clear D. Trimming removed 10 bases at V and 7 bases at J, with 8 bases between. This CDR3 contains 11 residues. Per the germline V gene, CDR1 is SGHNT and CDR2 is YENEEA. CDR3 coding DNA: TGTGCCACCCCGCCCAATTCACCCCTCCACTTT. Translated: CATPPNSPLHF.

The V and J genes are TRBV19 and TRBJ2-6, with D possibly being TRBD1 (5 bases). The CDR3 consists of 15 residues. V was pared by 8 bases and J by 0 bases, with 11 bases between. Germline V CDR1 and CDR2: LNHDA, SQIVND (reference sequence). The CDR3 nucleotides read TGTGCCAGTCTTAGACAGCACTCTGGGGCCAACGTCCTGACTTTC. This translates into CASLRQHSGANVLTF.

The CDR3 DNA sequence: TGTGCCAGCAGCGCCCTGGAGTTCAATGAGCAGTTCTTC. It is translated as CASSALEFNEQFF. The genes are TRBV9 and TRBJ2-1; D call uncertain. The CDR3 sequence is 13 residues long. The germline CDR1 and CDR2 sequences are SGDLS and YYNGEE. The V end lost 3 bases, the J end lost 6 bases, and 10 bases lay between the germline ends. Based on the CDR3 plus reference TRBV9 and TRBJ2-1, the full variable domain is DSGVTQTPKHLITATGQRVTLRCSPRSGDLSVYWYQQSLDQGLQFLIQYYNGEERAKGNILERFSAQQFPDLHSELNLSSLELGDSALYFCASSALEFNEQFFGPGTRLTVL.

This chain connects TRBV5-6 to TRBJ2-7, with TRBD1 matching over 7 bases. The CDR3 sequence is 14 residues long. J was trimmed by 3 bases and V by 2 bases; bases with no gene match: 5. From germline, CDR1 is SGHDT and CDR2 YYEEEE. CDR3 coding DNA: TGTGCCAGCAGCTTTACGGACAGGATCTACGAGCAGTACTTC. It encodes CASSFTDRIYEQYF.

The chain is built from TRBV28 and TRBJ2-3; TRBD2 agrees at 15 bases. Germline V gene sequence: CDR1 MDHEN, CDR2 SYDVKM. The V and J ends lost 6 bases and 7 bases, in that order; junction bases with no gene match: 14. The CDR3 length is 18 residues. The CDR3 loop reads CASRLGLAGGRPHYTQYF. The CDR3 nucleotides read TGTGCCAGCAGACTCGGACTAGCGGGAGGGCGCCCTCATTATACGCAGTATTTT.

The CDR3, as DNA: TGCGCCAGCAGCCCGATAGCAGATACGCAGTATTTT. Amino acid sequence: CASSPIADTQYF. The rearrangement uses TRBV5-1 and TRBJ2-3, with no clear D. Germline V gene lookup returns CDR1 SGHRS and CDR2 YFSETQ. The CDR3 runs 12 residues. Trimming left V 4 bases short and J 4 bases short, with 7 bases between.

V is TRBV28 and J is TRBJ1-4; D possibly corresponds to TRBD1 (6 bases). CDR3 length: 16 amino acids. Germline CDR1 reads MDHEN; CDR2 reads SYDVKM. V was cut by 5 bases and J by 8 bases, with 21 bases left in between. Written as DNA, the CDR3 is TGTGCCAGCAGTCCCCCCCTGGGGGCAGGGGACGAAAAACTGTTTTTT. This translates into CASSPPLGAGDEKLFF.

V gene TRBV12-5 combines with J gene TRBJ1-2, with 8 bases that match TRBD1. CDR3 length: 13 residues. Unmatched junction bases numbered 2, after V lost 1 base and J lost 7 bases. The germline gives CDR1 LGHNT, CDR2 FRNRAP. CDR3 loop: CASGLDTGGGYTF. CDR3 sequence (DNA): TGTGCTAGTGGTTTGGACACAGGGGGTGGCTACACCTTC.

This clone was observed a handful of times. The genes are TRBV7-8 and TRBJ1-1; D is uncertain. Germline lookup yields CDR1 SGHVS and CDR2 FQNEAQ. V was pared by 1 base and J by 3 bases, with 12 bases between. The CDR3 runs to 15 residues. The DNA for the CDR3 is TGTGCCAGCAGCTTAGTCCTCTTGAGGGACACTGAAGCTTTCTTT. This gives the protein CASSLVLLRDTEAFF. Using reference TRBV7-8 and TRBJ1-1 for the parts outside the CDR3, the full variable domain is GAGVSQSPRYKVAKRGQDVALRCDPISGHVSLFWYQQALGQGPEFLTYFQNEAQLDKSGLPSDRFFAERPEGSVSTLKIQRTQQEDSAVYLCASSLVLLRDTEAFFGQGTRLTVV.

J is TRBJ1-2 and V is TRBV27, with D maybe TRBD1 (5 bases). CDR1 is MNHEY and CDR2 is SMNVEV in the germline V gene (reference sequence). V lost 2 bases and J lost 0, with 13 bases in between. This CDR3 is 16 amino acids long. The CDR3, as DNA: TGTGCCAGCAGTTTAGGCAGCCAGGGATCTAACTATGGCTACACCTTC. It codes for CASSLGSQGSNYGYTF.